This T cell receptor (beta chain) appears in the sequencing data of a study of human T cells and chemical hapten exposure (dated by TCRdb to the early 2020s). Concerning the study at large: For sensitization, 2% DPC in acetone was applied to a roughly 2 cm by roughly 2 cm area of upper inner arm skin. Throughout the study period of around 24 weeks, patients also received therapeutic DPC doses to the scalp every week. Peripheral blood TCR repertoire changes were tracked in vivo in alopecia patients during primary and secondary sensitization to the hapten diphenylcyclopropenone (DPC). The libraries were sequenced as a pool, and the TCR yield per sample differed mostly because of small variations in library volumes within the pool. Blood for TCR sequencing was provided by twenty-nine alopecia patients at one to four time points (pre-sensitization, 2, 6 and 24 weeks). Blood samples were taken from patients before sensitization (week 0) and at 2, 6 and about 24 weeks after DPC sensitization. Patch tests used Finn chambers with 0.01% DPC on the upper back, scored after 6 days by International Contact Dermatitis Research Group standards. Alopecia areata with under or over 50% scalp involvement, alopecia totalis and alopecia universalis were represented in the patient cohort, which was mostly female.

Taken with the paper, the label for time point translates to: patch test 1, 2 weeks after DPC sensitization. Interpreted using the paper, the treatment or condition label stands for: therapeutic diphenylcyclopropenone sensitization with weekly scalp DPC. At every patch-test visit, the blood draw took place before the patch test was put on. To be eligible, patients had to be aged 18 to 70, diagnosed with alopecia and judged suitable for DPC therapy, while pregnant patients were excluded. Total RNA was extracted from unfractionated whole blood that had been collected in Tempus Blood RNA tubes. The library came from RACE. Sequencing instrument: NextSeq 500. During library preparation, unique molecular identifiers were attached to individual cDNA molecules so that TCRs could be counted in a quantitative, reproducible way. Each blood RNA sample was used to sequence both TCR alpha and TCR beta chains. The paper's processing steps were these. Samples had a median of about 96,000 TCRs, with a range from roughly 23,224 to 700,000. The Decombinator software suite was used to annotate the V, J and CDR3 of the TCR reads. To make PS versus PT1 abundance plots, every sample was subsampled to the same number of TCRs (28,000). TCRs were defined as expanded if absent before sensitization and observed at least eight times at the 2-week time point. The public reads were quality trimmed at Q25 with fastp and then assembled into clones with MiXCR by TCRdb, keeping productive beta chains. For every CDR3 protein sequence, its rows merge into one entry that carries the most common genes and DNA. None of the V and J calls come from the authors' own analysis; TCRdb made them. This sample has 370,000 or so distinct CDR3 sequences in its table, and 4% to 5.5% of those were observed once. The top ten clones comprise around 2% of the sample.

The CDR3 spans 15 residues, from the cysteine through the phenylalanine. Only CDR3 DNA is held: 45 bases, read in frame from base 1. Taken from the germline V gene, the CDR1 and CDR2 loops are SGDLS and YYNGEE. The V and J ends are trimmed by 0 bases and 5 bases, leaving 14 bases between them. This clonotype turned up a few times. No antigen is known for it. Nothing much larger sits one base from this clone, and base qualities are not available. Study-level results and caveats: Alopecia, a presumed autoimmune disease, was present in all patients, so the immune response of the patients might differ from that of healthy individuals. No change with DPC sensitization was found in the number of TCRs above 1 in 1000 frequency, and no evidence of global repertoire structure alterations was found. The number of PT1 expanded TCRs positively correlated with patch test score, significant at thresholds 8, 16 and 32 but not 4. Compared with pre-sensitization or healthy control sets, expanded TCRs formed significantly more large CDR3 similarity clusters, which is consistent with antigen-driven responses. Repeated subsampling changed both the strength of the expansion versus patch-test correlation and the threshold at which that correlation became significant.

The receptor chain draws on TRBV9 and TRBJ1-1; the D gene is not confidently resolved. This TCR derives from a woman between 45 and 60 years old with alopecia areata. Some clones in this sample may be carry-over from other donors' samples. The input for sequencing was whole blood, taken in connection with sensitization to the hapten diphenylcyclopropenone (DPC). The CDR3 amino acid sequence is: CASSVGAAPWTEAFF. The nucleotide sequence reads TGTGCCAGCAGCGTAGGCGCGGCGCCTTGGACTGAAGCTTTCTTT.